This paragraph reports one TCR beta chain. Its antigen is unknown. Germline loops: CDR1 LNHDA, CDR2 SQIVND (reference sequence). The J segment lost 6 bases and the V segment lost 7 bases, leaving 15 bases of the junction unmatched. CDR3 length: 16 residues. This sample was taken from a study of shared clonotypes between healthy human individuals. Findings and caveats of the study: Lower generation probabilities were found for non-shared clonotypes than for those shared by all four donors. The study generally estimated greater richness for naive than memory subsets.

Only in-frame clones appear in the TCRdb table, and some are missing; sequencing was by immunoSEQ multiplex PCR. The sample has about 2.1 million clones, approximately 92% seen once. Naive CD8 cells lacked CD45RO and underwent positive selection for CCR7, leaving out terminally differentiated effector memory CD45RA+ cells. This TCR came from a man in his late teens or twenties in good health. Some clones in this sample may be carry-over from other donors' samples. The sequencing sample was made of naive CD8+ T cells from PBMCs. The V call is TRBV19, the J call TRBJ2-7; 10 nucleotides match TRBD2. The DNA of the CDR3 is TGTGCCAGTACTCCCAGGAGCGGGAGGGCCTCCGGCGAGCAGTACTTC. Translating gives CASTPRSGRASGEQYF. Looking up the rest from reference TRBV19 and TRBJ2-7 gives the full variable domain: DGGITQSPKYLFRKEGQNVTLSCEQNLNHDAMYWYRQDPGQGLRLIYYSQIVNDFQKGDIAEGYSVSREKKESFPLTVTSAQKNPTAFYLCASTPRSGRASGEQYFGPGTRLTVT.